This TCR beta chain is from a study of T cells in Graves' hyperthyroidism and ophthalmopathy. Whole-study findings and limits: Before onset, by a median of approximately 6.8 months, the model predicted ophthalmopathy. Blood shared most expanded thyroid clonotypes above 0.001.

On this clonotype: Its antigen is unidentified.

TCR beta CDR3 sequences were amplified from RNA transcripts. Initially, a first-round RT-PCR of the TCR CDR3 employed the HTBI primer set. TCRdb re-called the multiplex PCR reads with MiXCR, one entry per CDR3 protein. Counted here are about 500,000 distinct CDR3 sequences, over 35% occurring once; the ten biggest clones make up 44%. The CDR3 covers 13 residues. The germline gives CDR1 SGHTA, CDR2 FQGNSA. Trimming pared 2 bases from V and 6 bases from J, leaving 10 bases between. V gene TRBV7-2 combines with J gene TRBJ1-2; D is unclear. This sequence originates from an adult woman with Graves' disease, either hyperthyroidism or ophthalmopathy (not recorded which). The sample was peripheral blood or thyroid tissue (not recorded which). The CDR3 protein is CASSLRHPDGYTF. The DNA for the CDR3 is TGTGCCAGCAGCTTAAGGCACCCCGATGGCTACACCTTC.